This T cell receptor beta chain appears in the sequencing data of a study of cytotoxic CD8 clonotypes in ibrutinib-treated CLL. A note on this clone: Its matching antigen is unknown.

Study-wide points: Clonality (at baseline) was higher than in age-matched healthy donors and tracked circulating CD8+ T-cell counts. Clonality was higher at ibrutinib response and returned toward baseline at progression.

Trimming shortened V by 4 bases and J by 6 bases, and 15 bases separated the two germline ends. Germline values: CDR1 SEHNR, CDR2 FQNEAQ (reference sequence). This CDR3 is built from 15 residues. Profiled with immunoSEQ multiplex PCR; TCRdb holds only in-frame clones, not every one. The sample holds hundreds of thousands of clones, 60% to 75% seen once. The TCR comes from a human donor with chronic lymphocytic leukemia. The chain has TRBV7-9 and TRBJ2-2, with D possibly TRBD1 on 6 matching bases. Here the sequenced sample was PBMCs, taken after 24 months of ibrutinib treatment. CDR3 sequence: CASSSLNREPGELFF. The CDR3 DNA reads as TGTGCCAGCAGCTCATTAAACAGGGAGCCCGGGGAGCTGTTTTTT.